This T cell receptor (beta chain) was obtained from a study of Tregs in tolerant kidney transplant recipients. Study-wide results and caveats: Findings come from small patient numbers and require larger validation. Activated donor B cell expansion appeared to reveal the most relevant donor-specific TCRbeta repertoire.

The V segment lost 6 bases and the J segment 0 bases; nucleotides outside the gene matches: 13. There are 18 residues in the CDR3. Germline V gene lookup returns CDR1 SNHLY and CDR2 FYNNEI. Comments on this clone: Its antigen remains unknown.

Only in-frame clones appear in the TCRdb table, and some are missing; sequencing was by immunoSEQ multiplex PCR. The sample has about 120,000 clones; 92% are singletons. Sequencing was done on a sample of CD4+ T cells from blood. The V call is TRBV2, the J call TRBJ1-5, with 8 bases lining up with TRBD1. This TCR derives from a human donor in good health. The CDR3 sequence: CASRTPGTGAYSNQPQHF. The DNA of the CDR3 is TGTGCCAGCAGGACGCCGGGGACAGGTGCCTATAGCAATCAGCCCCAGCATTTT.